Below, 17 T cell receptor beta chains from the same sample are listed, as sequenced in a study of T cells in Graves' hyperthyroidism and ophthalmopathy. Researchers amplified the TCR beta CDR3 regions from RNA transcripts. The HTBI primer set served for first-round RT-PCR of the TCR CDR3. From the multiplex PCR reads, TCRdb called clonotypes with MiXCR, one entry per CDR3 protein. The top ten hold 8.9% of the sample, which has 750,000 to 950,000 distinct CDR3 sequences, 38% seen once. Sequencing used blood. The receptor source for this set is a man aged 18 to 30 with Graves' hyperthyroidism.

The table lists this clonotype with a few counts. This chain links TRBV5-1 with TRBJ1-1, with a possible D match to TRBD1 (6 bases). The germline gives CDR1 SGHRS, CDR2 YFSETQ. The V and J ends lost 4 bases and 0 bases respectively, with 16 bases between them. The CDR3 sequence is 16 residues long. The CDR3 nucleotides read TGCGCCAGCAGCCCGTCCGGGACAAGGATGAACACTGAAGCTTTCTTT. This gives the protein CASSPSGTRMNTEAFF.

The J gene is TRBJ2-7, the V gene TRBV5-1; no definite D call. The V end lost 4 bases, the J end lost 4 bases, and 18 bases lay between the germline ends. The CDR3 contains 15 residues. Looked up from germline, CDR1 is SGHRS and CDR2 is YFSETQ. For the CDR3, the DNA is TGCGCCAGCAGCCCCACGGGCGGTGGCCTATACGAGCAGTACTTC. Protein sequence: CASSPTGGGLYEQYF.

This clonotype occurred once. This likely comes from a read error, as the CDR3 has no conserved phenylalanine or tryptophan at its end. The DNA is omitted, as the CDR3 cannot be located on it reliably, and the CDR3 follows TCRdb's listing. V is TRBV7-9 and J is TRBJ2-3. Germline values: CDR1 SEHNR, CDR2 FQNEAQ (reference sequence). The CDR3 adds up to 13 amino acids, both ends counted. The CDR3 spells CASSQDAADTQMS.

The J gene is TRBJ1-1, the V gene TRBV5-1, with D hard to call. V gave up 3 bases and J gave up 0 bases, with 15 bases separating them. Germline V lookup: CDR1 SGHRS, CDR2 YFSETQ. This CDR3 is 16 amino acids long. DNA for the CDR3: TGCGCCAGCAGCTCCCGGGCCACAGCTTTGAACACTGAAGCTTTCTTT. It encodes CASSSRATALNTEAFF.

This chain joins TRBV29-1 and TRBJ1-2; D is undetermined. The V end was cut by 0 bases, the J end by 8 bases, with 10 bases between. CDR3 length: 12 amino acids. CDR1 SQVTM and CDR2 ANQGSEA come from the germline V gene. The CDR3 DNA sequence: TGCAGCGTTGAAGATCGAGCTAGCGGCTACACCTTC. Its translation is CSVEDRASGYTF.

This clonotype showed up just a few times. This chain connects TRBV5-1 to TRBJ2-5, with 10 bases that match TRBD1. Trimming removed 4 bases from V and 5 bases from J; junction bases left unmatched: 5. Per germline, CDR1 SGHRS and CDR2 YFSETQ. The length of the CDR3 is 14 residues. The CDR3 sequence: CASSRGTGVETQYF. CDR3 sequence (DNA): TGCGCCAGCAGCCGCGGGACAGGGGTCGAGACCCAGTACTTC. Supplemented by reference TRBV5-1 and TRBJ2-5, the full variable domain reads KAGVTQTPRYLIKTRGQQVTLSCSPISGHRSVSWYQQTPGQGLQFLFEYFSETQRNKGNFPGRFSGRQFSNSRSEMNVSTLELGDSALYLCASSRGTGVETQYFGPGTRLLVL.

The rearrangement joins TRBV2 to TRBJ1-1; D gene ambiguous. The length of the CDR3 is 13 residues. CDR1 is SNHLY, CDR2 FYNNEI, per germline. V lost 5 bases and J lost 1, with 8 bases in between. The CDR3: CASSSETNTEAFF. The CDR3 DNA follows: TGTGCCAGCAGTTCCGAGACGAACACTGAAGCTTTCTTT.

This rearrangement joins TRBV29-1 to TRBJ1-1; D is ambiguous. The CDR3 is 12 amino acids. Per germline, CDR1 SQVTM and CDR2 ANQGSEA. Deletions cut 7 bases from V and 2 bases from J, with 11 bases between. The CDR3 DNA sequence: TGCAGCGCCCGACCGGGAAACACTGAAGCTTTCTTT. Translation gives CSARPGNTEAFF.

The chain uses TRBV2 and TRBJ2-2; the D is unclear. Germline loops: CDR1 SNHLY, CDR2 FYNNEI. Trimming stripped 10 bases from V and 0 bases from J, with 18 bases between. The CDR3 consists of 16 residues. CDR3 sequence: CAIRRSRSSNTGELFF. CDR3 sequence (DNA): TGTGCCATTCGGAGAAGCAGGTCCTCGAACACCGGGGAGCTGTTTTTT. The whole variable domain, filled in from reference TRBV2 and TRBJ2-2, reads EPEVTQTPSHQVTQMGQEVILRCVPISNHLYFYWYRQILGQKVEFLVSFYNNEISEKSEIFDDQFSVERPDGSNFTLKIRSTKLEDSAMYFCAIRRSRSSNTGELFFGEGSRLTVL.

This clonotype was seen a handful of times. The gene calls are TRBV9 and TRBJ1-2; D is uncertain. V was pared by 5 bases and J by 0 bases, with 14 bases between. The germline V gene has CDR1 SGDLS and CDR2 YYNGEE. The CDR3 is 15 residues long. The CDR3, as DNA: TGTGCCAGCAGTGCTTGGACGAGAGCTAACTATGGCTACACCTTC. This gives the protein CASSAWTRANYGYTF.

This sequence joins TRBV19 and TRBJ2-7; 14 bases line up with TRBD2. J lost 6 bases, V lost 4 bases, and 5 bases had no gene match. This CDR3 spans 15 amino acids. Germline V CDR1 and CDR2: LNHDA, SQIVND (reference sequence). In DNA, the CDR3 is TGTGCCAGTAGTAAGGGACTAGCGGGAGAGGCCGAGCAGTACTTC. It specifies CASSKGLAGEAEQYF.

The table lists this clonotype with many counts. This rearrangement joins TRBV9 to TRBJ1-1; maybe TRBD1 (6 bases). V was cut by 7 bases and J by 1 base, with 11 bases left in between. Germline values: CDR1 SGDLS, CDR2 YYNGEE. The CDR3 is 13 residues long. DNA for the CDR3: TGTGCCAGCGCCGCGGGGGCGAACACTGAAGCTTTCTTT. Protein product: CASAAGANTEAFF.

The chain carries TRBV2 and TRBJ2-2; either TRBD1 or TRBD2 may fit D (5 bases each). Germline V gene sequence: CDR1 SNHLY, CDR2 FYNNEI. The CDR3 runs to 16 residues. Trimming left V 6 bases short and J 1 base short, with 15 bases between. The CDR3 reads CASRTSGTQNTGELFF. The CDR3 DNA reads TGTGCCAGCAGGACCTCCGGGACCCAGAACACCGGGGAGCTGTTTTTT. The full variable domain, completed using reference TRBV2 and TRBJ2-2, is EPEVTQTPSHQVTQMGQEVILRCVPISNHLYFYWYRQILGQKVEFLVSFYNNEISEKSEIFDDQFSVERPDGSNFTLKIRSTKLEDSAMYFCASRTSGTQNTGELFFGEGSRLTVL.

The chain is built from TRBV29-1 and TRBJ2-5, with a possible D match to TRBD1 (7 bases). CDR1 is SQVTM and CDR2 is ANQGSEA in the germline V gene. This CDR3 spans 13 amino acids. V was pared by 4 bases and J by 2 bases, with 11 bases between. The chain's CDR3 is CSVGQGGQETQYF. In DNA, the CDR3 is TGCAGCGTTGGGCAGGGGGGTCAAGAGACCCAGTACTTC.

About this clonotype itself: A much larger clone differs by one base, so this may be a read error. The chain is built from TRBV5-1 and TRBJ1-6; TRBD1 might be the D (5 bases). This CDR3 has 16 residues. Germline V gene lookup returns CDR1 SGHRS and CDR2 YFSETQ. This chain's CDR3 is CASGLVMWGDNSPLHF. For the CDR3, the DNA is TGCGCCAGCGGCTTGGTAATGTGGGGCGATAATTCACCCCTCCACTTT.

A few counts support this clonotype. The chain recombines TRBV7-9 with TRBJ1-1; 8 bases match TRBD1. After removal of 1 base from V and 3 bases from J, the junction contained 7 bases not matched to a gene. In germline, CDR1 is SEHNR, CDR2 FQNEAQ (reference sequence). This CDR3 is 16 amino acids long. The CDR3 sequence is CASSLDPGQGHTEAFF. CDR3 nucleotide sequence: TGTGCCAGCAGCTTAGACCCTGGACAGGGCCACACTGAAGCTTTCTTT.

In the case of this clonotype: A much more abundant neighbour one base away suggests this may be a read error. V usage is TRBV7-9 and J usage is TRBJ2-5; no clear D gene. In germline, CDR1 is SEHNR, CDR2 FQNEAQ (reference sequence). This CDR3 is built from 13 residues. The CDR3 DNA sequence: TGTTCCAGCAGCTTACCCCCAGCAGAGACCCAGTACTTC. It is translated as CSSSLPPAETQYF. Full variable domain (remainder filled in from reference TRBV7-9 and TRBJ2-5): DTGVSQNPRHKITKRGQNVTFRCDPISEHNRLYWYRQTLGQGPEFLTYFQNEAQLEKSRLLSDRFSAERPKGSFSTLEIQRTEQGDSAMYLCSSSLPPAETQYFGPGTRLLVL.